This T cell receptor (beta chain) derives from a study of T cells expressing NK-cell markers. Overall study: It was from sorted CD3+CD56+NKG2C+, CD3+CD56+NKG2C- and CD3+CD56-NKG2C+ T cells that TCR beta repertoires came. Broader study findings: The share of CD8+ T cells held by dominant NKG2C+ clonotypes was about 1.0-8% in about six donors. Researchers report these clonotypes also headed the CD3+CD56-NKG2C+ fraction in a few donors.

TCRdb re-called the 5' RACE reads and gives one entry per CDR3 protein, without DNA. The repertoire table contains 130,000 to 150,000 distinct CDR3 sequences. The CDR3 contains 13 residues. Per germline, CDR1 MNHEY and CDR2 SVGEGT. Note on this clonotype: Its antigen is as yet unknown.

This clonotype originated in a man between 18 and 29 years old in good health. The chain has TRBV6-2 or TRBV6-3 and TRBJ2-1. Sequenced input: blood T cells: a sorted CD56 or NKG2C T cell subset, CD4+ or CD8+ T cells, or bulk PBMC T cells (not recorded which). This chain's CDR3 is CASSPRGYNEQFF.